This T cell receptor (beta chain) was captured in a study of regulatory T cells in long-lasting Graves disease. The authors built TCR beta libraries using iRepertoire HTBI primers and Arm-PCR of CDR3 regions. From the multiplex PCR reads, TCRdb called clonotypes with MiXCR, one entry per CDR3 protein. The table has roughly 560,000 distinct CDR3 sequences, around 12% seen once. Time point here: newly diagnosed GD, antithyroid drugs for less than 3 months. Construction of the TCR library relied on RNA isolated from PBMCs. Trimming stripped 3 bases from V and 0 bases from J, with 12 bases between. The V gene's germline CDR1 is SNHLY and CDR2 FYNNEI. This CDR3 contains 15 residues. This clonotype was seen ten or more times. Separately, the same data were catalogued under a study of T cells in Graves' hyperthyroidism and ophthalmopathy.

The rearrangement links TRBV2 to TRBJ2-7, with D perhaps matching TRBD2 (6 bases). The starting material was peripheral blood mononuclear cells (PBMCs), obtained at new diagnosis, from a patient treated with antithyroid drugs. This sequence was found in a woman in her twenties or thirties with Graves disease. DNA of the CDR3: TGTGCCAGCAGTGATCCTAGCGCCTACTCCTACGAGCAGTACTTC. Translating gives CASSDPSAYSYEQYF.